A single sample is the source of the 23 T cell receptor beta chains below, sequenced in a study of blood T cell repertoires in COVID-19. Sequenced by immunoSEQ multiplex PCR; TCRdb stores in-frame clones only, minus some. The sample shows over 120,000 clones, about 76% of them seen only once. Sequences were obtained from peripheral blood. These receptors all come from a woman between 65 and 79 years old with COVID-19, enrolled during active disease.

The chain carries TRBV19 and TRBJ2-3; D gene unclear. Germline V CDR1 and CDR2: LNHDA, SQIVND (reference sequence). The CDR3 has 13 residues. V gave up 4 bases and J gave up 0 bases, with 5 bases separating them. The CDR3 protein is CASSTPSTDTQYF. CDR3 bases: TGTGCCAGTAGTACCCCTAGCACAGATACGCAGTATTTT. The full variable domain, with the rest looked up from reference TRBV19 and TRBJ2-3, is DGGITQSPKYLFRKEGQNVTLSCEQNLNHDAMYWYRQDPGQGLRLIYYSQIVNDFQKGDIAEGYSVSREKKESFPLTVTSAQKNPTAFYLCASSTPSTDTQYFGPGTRLTVL.

The V call is TRBV2, the J call TRBJ1-5; D call uncertain. Between the trimmed V and J ends, which lost 7 bases and 3 bases, there was a span of 16 bases. Germline V gene lookup returns CDR1 SNHLY and CDR2 FYNNEI. CDR3 size: 15 residues. CDR3 DNA sequence: TGTGCCAGCACTAGGCGCGCGACGGACAATCAGCCCCAGCATTTT. Residues: CASTRRATDNQPQHF. Together with reference TRBV2 and TRBJ1-5, the CDR3 gives the full variable domain: EPEVTQTPSHQVTQMGQEVILRCVPISNHLYFYWYRQILGQKVEFLVSFYNNEISEKSEIFDDQFSVERPDGSNFTLKIRSTKLEDSAMYFCASTRRATDNQPQHFGDGTRLSIL.

This rearrangement joins TRBV19 to TRBJ1-5, with D possibly TRBD1 on 6 matching bases. Germline CDR1 is LNHDA and CDR2 is SQIVND (reference sequence). The CDR3 extends over 15 amino acids. Trimming took 3 bases from V and 0 from J, leaving 9 bases between them. As DNA, the CDR3 is TGTGCCAGTAGTATGGGGGCCTATAGCAATCAGCCCCAGCATTTT. Its translation: CASSMGAYSNQPQHF. The variable domain in full, completed from reference TRBV19 and TRBJ1-5, reads DGGITQSPKYLFRKEGQNVTLSCEQNLNHDAMYWYRQDPGQGLRLIYYSQIVNDFQKGDIAEGYSVSREKKESFPLTVTSAQKNPTAFYLCASSMGAYSNQPQHFGDGTRLSIL.

The table lists this clone with a count of one. This chain uses TRBV6-1 with TRBJ1-4; maybe TRBD1 (6 bases). Germline CDR1 is MNHNS and CDR2 is SASEGT. The CDR3 has 19 amino acids. Trimming took off 2 bases at V and 3 bases at J, with 22 bases between the two ends. CDR3 loop: CASSEWGLRGADSNEKLFF. The CDR3 DNA is TGTGCCAGCAGTGAATGGGGGCTTCGTGGGGCTGATTCTAATGAAAAACTGTTTTTT.

Worth noting for this clone: This CDR3 fails to terminate in the conserved phenylalanine or tryptophan, so it likely reflects a read error. V is TRBV7-9 and J is TRBJ2-3; TRBD1 is a possible D gene (5 bases). Germline CDR1 and CDR2: SEHNR and FQNEAQ (reference sequence). V dropped 1 base and J dropped 4 bases, with 15 bases sitting between them. The CDR3 consists of 16 residues. CDR3: CASSLVGAQIPDTQYL. CDR3 nucleotide sequence: TGTGCCAGCAGCTTAGTAGGGGCGCAGATACCAGATACGCAGTATCTT.

The chain links TRBV30 to TRBJ1-1; D unresolved. The V gene's germline CDR1 is GTSNPN and CDR2 SVGIG (reference sequence). This CDR3 spans 13 amino acids. The V gene lost 2 bases and the J gene lost 1 base, with 8 bases spanning the gap. For the CDR3, the DNA is TGTGCCTGGAGTAAACAGACGAACACTGAAGCTTTCTTT. Translated: CAWSKQTNTEAFF.

The genes are TRBV19 and TRBJ2-1; 13 bases agree with TRBD2. Trimming at V came to 4 bases and at J to 6 bases, leaving 9 bases not matched to a gene. This CDR3 has 17 amino acids. Germline V gene sequence: CDR1 LNHDA, CDR2 SQIVND (reference sequence). CDR3 in amino acids: CASSNPLTSGGFNEQFF. The CDR3 DNA reads as TGTGCCAGTAGTAACCCCCTGACTAGCGGGGGGTTCAATGAGCAGTTCTTC. The variable domain in full, completed from reference TRBV19 and TRBJ2-1, reads DGGITQSPKYLFRKEGQNVTLSCEQNLNHDAMYWYRQDPGQGLRLIYYSQIVNDFQKGDIAEGYSVSREKKESFPLTVTSAQKNPTAFYLCASSNPLTSGGFNEQFFGPGTRLTVL.

The genes are TRBV5-1 and TRBJ1-2; 8 positions match TRBD1. Germline trimming cut 4 bases from V and 3 bases from J; bases unmatched to any gene: 2. The CDR3 totals 13 residues. The germline CDR1 and CDR2 sequences are SGHRS and YFSETQ. The DNA of the CDR3 is TGCGCCAGCAGCCCGACAGGGGACTATGGCTACACCTTC. It is translated as CASSPTGDYGYTF.

J is TRBJ2-1 and V is TRBV19, with D unclear. Germline V gene data show CDR1 as LNHDA and CDR2 as SQIVND (reference sequence). V was trimmed by 3 bases and J by 0 bases, leaving 6 bases between them. This CDR3 comprises 14 residues. DNA of the CDR3: TGTGCCAGTAGTATCGGTAGCTCCTACAATGAGCAGTTCTTC. This translates into CASSIGSSYNEQFF.

The chain carries TRBV11-1 and TRBJ2-1; TRBD2 matches 14 bases. The CDR3 is made up of 14 amino acids. The junction had 3 bases not matched to a gene; V was cut back by 4 bases and J by 10 bases. Germline V gene sequence: CDR1 SGHAT, CDR2 FQDESV (reference sequence). CDR3 nucleotide sequence: TGTGCCAGCAGCTCGGGACTAGCGGGGGTCGAGCAGTTCTTC. It translates to CASSSGLAGVEQFF. Drawing the rest from reference TRBV11-1 and TRBJ2-1, the complete variable domain is EAEVAQSPRYKITEKSQAVAFWCDPISGHATLYWYRQILGQGPELLVQFQDESVVDDSQLPKDRFSAERLKGVDSTLKIQPAELGDSAMYLCASSSGLAGVEQFFGPGTRLTVL.

In DNA form, the CDR3 reads TGTGCCAGCTTCCCCGGCGGGTACGGGGATACGCAGTATTTT. It encodes CASFPGGYGDTQYF. The chain employs TRBV27 and TRBJ2-3; TRBD2 is a possible D gene (5 bases). V lost 8 bases and J lost 6, with 18 bases in between. Germline V gives CDR1 MNHEY, CDR2 SMNVEV (reference sequence). This CDR3 has 14 amino acids.

The V and J genes are TRBV2 and TRBJ2-7; D is unclear. The germline V and J ends were trimmed by 3 bases and 2 bases, with 17 bases remaining between them. Per germline, CDR1 SNHLY and CDR2 FYNNEI. The CDR3 is made up of 16 amino acids. The CDR3 bases are TGTGCCAGCAGTGATATCGGCGGCAGTTTCCCCTACGAGCAGTACTTC. Encoded protein: CASSDIGGSFPYEQYF.

V usage is TRBV30 and J usage is TRBJ2-3; D gene ambiguous. CDR1 GTSNPN and CDR2 SVGIG come from the germline V gene (reference sequence). Trimming removed 0 bases at V and 1 base at J, with 8 bases between. The CDR3 totals 14 residues. DNA of the CDR3: TGTGCCTGGAGTGTACGGGTAGGCACAGATACGCAGTATTTT. Translated, it gives CAWSVRVGTDTQYF.

The rearrangement uses TRBV28 and TRBJ2-5, with 7 nucleotides matching TRBD2. V shed 2 bases and J 6 bases; nucleotides not matched to a gene: 3. CDR1 is MDHEN and CDR2 is SYDVKM in the germline V gene. CDR3 length: 13 amino acids. Here the CDR3 DNA reads TGTGCCAGCAGTTTACCGGGAGGAAAGACCCAGTACTTC. This gives the protein CASSLPGGKTQYF.

This clone was seen a single time. V is TRBV15 and J is TRBJ2-3; 7 positions agree with TRBD1. The CDR3 has 16 residues. The germline V gene encodes CDR1 LNHNV and CDR2 YYDKDF (reference sequence). V shed 4 bases, J shed 1 base, and the junction held 8 bases outside the gene matches. Written as DNA, the CDR3 is TGTGCCACCAGCACGGGACAGTCGCGAGGCACAGATACGCAGTATTTT. It is translated as CATSTGQSRGTDTQYF.

The rearrangement uses TRBV6-4 and TRBJ1-6; D might be TRBD1 (5 bases). The germline V gene has CDR1 MRHNA and CDR2 SNTAGT. This CDR3 has 20 amino acids. The V and J ends lost 2 bases and 0 bases respectively, with 20 bases between them. The CDR3 DNA reads as TGTGCCAGCAGTGACGTGGGGGAGGCAGGGTCTGGCTCCTATAATTCACCCCTCCACTTT. This sequence encodes CASSDVGEAGSGSYNSPLHF.

This chain joins TRBV2 and TRBJ1-1; TRBD1 matches at 7 bases. V shed 11 bases, J shed 1 base, and the junction held 7 bases outside the gene matches. The CDR3 is made up of 13 amino acids. CDR1 is SNHLY and CDR2 is FYNNEI in the germline V gene. CDR3 DNA: TGTGCCGGTAGGGACAGACAGAACACTGAAGCTTTCTTT. Translated: CAGRDRQNTEAFF.

The J gene is TRBJ1-2, the V gene TRBV19; 8 nucleotides align to TRBD1. Germline V gene sequence: CDR1 LNHDA, CDR2 SQIVND (reference sequence). This CDR3 comprises 13 residues. The trim removed 6 bases at V and 4 bases at J, leaving 4 bases unmatched. CDR3 residues: CASRTTGAYGYTF. CDR3 bases: TGTGCCAGTAGAACGACAGGGGCCTATGGCTACACCTTC.

The V gene is TRBV5-1, the J gene TRBJ1-2; 7 bases match TRBD1. This CDR3 has 14 amino acids. Germline loops: CDR1 SGHRS, CDR2 YFSETQ. After removal of 4 bases from V and 10 bases from J, the junction contained 13 bases not matched to a gene. The CDR3 region is CASSLDPGQQLYTF. CDR3 coding DNA: TGCGCCAGCAGCCTGGACCCGGGACAGCAACTCTACACCTTC.

The rearrangement uses TRBV27 and TRBJ2-5, with a weak D call TRBD2 (5 bases). V lost 4 bases, J lost 7 bases, and 13 bases lay in between. CDR1 MNHEY and CDR2 SMNVEV come from the germline V gene (reference sequence). This CDR3 has 13 residues. This CDR3 is CASSSLSVGTQYF. CDR3 nucleotide sequence: TGTGCCAGCAGTTCCCTTAGCGTTGGGACCCAGTACTTC.

The chain has TRBV5-4 and TRBJ1-2, with 8 bases aligning to TRBD1. The V gene's germline CDR1 is SGHNT and CDR2 YYREEE (reference sequence). The ends lost 4 bases at V and 4 bases at J; junction bases unmatched: 12. The CDR3 contains 16 residues. The CDR3 region is CASSSNPGQGGYGYTF. CDR3 bases: TGTGCCAGCAGCAGTAATCCCGGACAGGGAGGCTATGGCTACACCTTC.

The chain employs TRBV7-8 and TRBJ2-2; 10 bases match TRBD2. The V segment lost 5 bases and the J segment 2 bases; nucleotides outside the gene matches: 8. Germline V gives CDR1 SGHVS, CDR2 FQNEAQ. The CDR3 has 17 residues. The CDR3 sequence: CASSARSGGPNTGELFF. As DNA, the CDR3 is TGTGCCAGCAGCGCCCGTAGCGGGGGGCCTAACACCGGGGAGCTGTTTTTT.

This clone has only one observation. The chain uses TRBV6-4 and TRBJ2-3; TRBD2 agrees at 11 bases. The germline CDR1 and CDR2 sequences are MRHNA and SNTAGT. The V segment lost 0 bases and the J segment 4 bases; nucleotides outside the gene matches: 3. This CDR3 comprises 16 residues. CDR3 sequence: CASSDSTSGAPDTQYF. DNA of the CDR3: TGTGCCAGCAGTGACTCGACTAGCGGGGCCCCAGATACGCAGTATTTT.